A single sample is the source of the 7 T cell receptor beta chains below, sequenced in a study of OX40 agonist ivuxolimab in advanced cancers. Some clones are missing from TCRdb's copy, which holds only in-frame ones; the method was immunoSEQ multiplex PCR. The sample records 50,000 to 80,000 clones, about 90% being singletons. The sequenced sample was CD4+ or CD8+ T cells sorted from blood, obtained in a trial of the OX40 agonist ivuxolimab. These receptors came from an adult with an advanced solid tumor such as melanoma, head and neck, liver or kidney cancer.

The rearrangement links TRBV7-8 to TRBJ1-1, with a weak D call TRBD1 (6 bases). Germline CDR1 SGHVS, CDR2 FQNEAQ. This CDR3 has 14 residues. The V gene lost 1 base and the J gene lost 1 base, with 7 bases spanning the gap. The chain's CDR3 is CASSLVDRNTEAFF. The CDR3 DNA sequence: TGTGCCAGCAGCTTAGTGGACAGGAACACTGAAGCTTTCTTT.

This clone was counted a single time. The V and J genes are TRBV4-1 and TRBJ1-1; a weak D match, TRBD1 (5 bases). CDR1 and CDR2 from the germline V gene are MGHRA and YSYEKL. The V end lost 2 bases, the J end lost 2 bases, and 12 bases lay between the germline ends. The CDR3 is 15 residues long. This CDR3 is CASSQPRDANTEAFF. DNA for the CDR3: TGCGCCAGCAGCCAACCCCGGGACGCCAACACTGAAGCTTTCTTT.

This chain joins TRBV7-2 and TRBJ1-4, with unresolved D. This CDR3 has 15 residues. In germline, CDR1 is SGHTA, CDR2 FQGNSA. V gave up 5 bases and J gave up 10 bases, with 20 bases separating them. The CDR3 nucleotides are TGTGCCAGCAGCACTCCCCGGACGGCCTCTGGAAAACTGTTTTTT. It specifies CASSTPRTASGKLFF. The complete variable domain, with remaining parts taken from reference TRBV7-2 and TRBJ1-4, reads GAGVSQSPSNKVTEKGKDVELRCDPISGHTALYWYRQSLGQGLEFLIYFQGNSAPDKSGLPSDRFSAERTGGSVSTLTIQRTQQEDSAVYLCASSTPRTASGKLFFGSGTQLSVL.

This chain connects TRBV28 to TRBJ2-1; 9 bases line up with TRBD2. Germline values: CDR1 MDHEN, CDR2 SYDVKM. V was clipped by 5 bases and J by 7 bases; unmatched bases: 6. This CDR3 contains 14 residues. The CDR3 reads CASSIAGELNEQFF. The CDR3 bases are TGTGCCAGCAGTATAGCGGGAGAACTAAATGAGCAGTTCTTC.

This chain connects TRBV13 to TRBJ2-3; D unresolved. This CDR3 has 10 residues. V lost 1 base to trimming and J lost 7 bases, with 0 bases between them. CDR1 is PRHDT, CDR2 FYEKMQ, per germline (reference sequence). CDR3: CASSLDTQYF. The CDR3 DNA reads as TGTGCCAGCAGCTTAGATACGCAGTATTTT.

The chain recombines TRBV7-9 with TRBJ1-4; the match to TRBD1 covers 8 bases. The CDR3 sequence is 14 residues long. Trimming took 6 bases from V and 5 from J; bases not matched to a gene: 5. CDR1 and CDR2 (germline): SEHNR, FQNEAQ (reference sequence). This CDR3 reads CASSADRANEKLFF. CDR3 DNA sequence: TGTGCCAGCAGTGCGGACAGGGCAAATGAAAAACTGTTTTTT.

The CDR3 is CASSKKGRYSNQPQHF. CDR3 bases: TGTGCCAGCAGCAAAAAAGGACGGTATAGCAATCAGCCCCAGCATTTT. This chain joins TRBV28 and TRBJ1-5, with D hard to call. CDR3 length equals 16 residues. The germline V gene encodes CDR1 MDHEN and CDR2 SYDVKM. The germline V and J ends were trimmed by 6 bases and 0 bases, with 15 bases remaining between them. Full variable domain (remainder filled in from reference TRBV28 and TRBJ1-5): DVKVTQSSRYLVKRTGEKVFLECVQDMDHENMFWYRQDPGLGLRLIYFSYDVKMKEKGDIPEGYSVSREKKERFSLILESASTNQTSMYLCASSKKGRYSNQPQHFGDGTRLSIL.